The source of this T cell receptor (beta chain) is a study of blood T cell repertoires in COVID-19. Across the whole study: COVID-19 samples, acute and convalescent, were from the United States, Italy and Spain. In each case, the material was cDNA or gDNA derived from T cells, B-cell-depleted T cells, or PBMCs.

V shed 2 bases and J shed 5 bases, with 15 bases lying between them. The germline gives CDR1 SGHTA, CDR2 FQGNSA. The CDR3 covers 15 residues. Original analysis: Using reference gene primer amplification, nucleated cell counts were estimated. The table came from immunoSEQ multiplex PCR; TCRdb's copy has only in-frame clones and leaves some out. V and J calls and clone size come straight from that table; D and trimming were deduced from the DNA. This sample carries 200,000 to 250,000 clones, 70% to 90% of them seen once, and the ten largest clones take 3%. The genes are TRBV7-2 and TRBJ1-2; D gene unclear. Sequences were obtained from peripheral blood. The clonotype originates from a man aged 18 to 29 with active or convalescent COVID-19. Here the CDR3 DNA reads TGTGCCAGCAGCTTAAACGTGGTGACGGAGTATGGCTACACCTTC. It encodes CASSLNVVTEYGYTF.